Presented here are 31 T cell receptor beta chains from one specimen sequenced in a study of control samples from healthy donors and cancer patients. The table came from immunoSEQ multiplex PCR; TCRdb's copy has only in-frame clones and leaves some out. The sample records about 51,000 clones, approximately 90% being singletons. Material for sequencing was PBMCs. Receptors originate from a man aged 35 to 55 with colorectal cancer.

The CDR3 coding sequence is TGTGCCAGCAGTCCTCACAGGGAGAGCAATCAGCCCCAGCATTTT. Its translation is CASSPHRESNQPQHF. The rearrangement uses TRBV28 and TRBJ1-5, with D perhaps TRBD1 (6 bases). The CDR3 consists of 15 residues. CDR1 is MDHEN, CDR2 SYDVKM, per germline. V dropped 5 bases and J dropped 1 base, with 12 bases sitting between them.

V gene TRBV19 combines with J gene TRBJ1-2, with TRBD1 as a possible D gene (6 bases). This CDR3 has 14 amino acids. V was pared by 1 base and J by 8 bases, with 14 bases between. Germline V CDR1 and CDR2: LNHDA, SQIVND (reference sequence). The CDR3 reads CASSIGAGVEGYTF. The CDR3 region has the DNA TGTGCCAGTAGTATAGGGGCAGGGGTAGAGGGCTACACCTTC.

As DNA, the CDR3 is TGCGCCAGCAGCCCAGGACTAGCGGAGTATGATACGCAGTATTTT. Translation gives CASSPGLAEYDTQYF. The V call is TRBV5-1, the J call TRBJ2-3, with 10 bases aligning to TRBD2. The junction had 8 bases not matched to a gene; V was cut back by 4 bases and J by 6 bases. The CDR3 length is 15 residues. Germline assignment: CDR1 SGHRS and CDR2 YFSETQ.

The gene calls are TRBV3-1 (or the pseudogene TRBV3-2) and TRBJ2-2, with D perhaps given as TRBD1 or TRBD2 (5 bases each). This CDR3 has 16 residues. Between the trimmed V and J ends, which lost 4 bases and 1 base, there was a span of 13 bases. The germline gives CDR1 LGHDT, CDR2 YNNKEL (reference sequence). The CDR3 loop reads CASSRPGRLNTGELFF. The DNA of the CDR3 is TGTGCCAGCAGCCGACCGGGACGCTTGAACACCGGGGAGCTGTTTTTT.

The CDR3 coding sequence is TGCGCCAGCAGCCATAGACAGGGGTCCAATCAGCCCCAGCATTTT. This sequence encodes CASSHRQGSNQPQHF. V and J are TRBV4-1 and TRBJ1-5, with 8 bases that match TRBD1. V was clipped by 3 bases and J by 3 bases; unmatched bases: 4. Germline CDR1 and CDR2: MGHRA and YSYEKL. The CDR3 is 15 amino acids.

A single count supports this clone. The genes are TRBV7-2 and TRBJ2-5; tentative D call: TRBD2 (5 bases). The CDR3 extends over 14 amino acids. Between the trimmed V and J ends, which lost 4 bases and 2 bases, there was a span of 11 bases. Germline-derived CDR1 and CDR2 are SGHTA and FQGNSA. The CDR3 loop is CASSYGLPQETQYF. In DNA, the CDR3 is TGTGCCAGCAGCTACGGACTGCCGCAAGAGACCCAGTACTTC.

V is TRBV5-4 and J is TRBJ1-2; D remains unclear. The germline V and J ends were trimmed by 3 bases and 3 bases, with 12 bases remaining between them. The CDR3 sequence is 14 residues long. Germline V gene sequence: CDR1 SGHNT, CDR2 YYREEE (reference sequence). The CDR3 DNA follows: TGTGCCAGCAGCTCGGGGATCCGGGACTATGGCTACACCTTC. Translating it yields CASSSGIRDYGYTF. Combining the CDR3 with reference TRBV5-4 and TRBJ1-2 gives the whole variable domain ETGVTQSPTHLIKTRGQQVTLRCSSQSGHNTVSWYQQALGQGPQFIFQYYREEENGRGNFPPRFSGLQFPNYSSELNVNALELDDSALYLCASSSGIRDYGYTFGSGTRLTVV.

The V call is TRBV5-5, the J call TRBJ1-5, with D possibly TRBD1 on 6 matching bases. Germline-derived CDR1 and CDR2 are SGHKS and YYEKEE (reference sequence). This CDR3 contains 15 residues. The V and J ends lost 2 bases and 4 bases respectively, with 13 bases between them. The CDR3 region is CASSFSGGPNQPQHF. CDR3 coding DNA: TGTGCCAGCAGCTTTTCGGGGGGCCCAAATCAGCCCCAGCATTTT.

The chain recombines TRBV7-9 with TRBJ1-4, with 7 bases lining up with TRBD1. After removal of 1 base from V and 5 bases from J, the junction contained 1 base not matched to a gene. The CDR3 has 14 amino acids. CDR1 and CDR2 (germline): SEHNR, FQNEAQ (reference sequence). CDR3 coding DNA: TGTGCCAGCAGCTTAGTGACAGGGAATGAAAAACTGTTTTTT. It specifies CASSLVTGNEKLFF.

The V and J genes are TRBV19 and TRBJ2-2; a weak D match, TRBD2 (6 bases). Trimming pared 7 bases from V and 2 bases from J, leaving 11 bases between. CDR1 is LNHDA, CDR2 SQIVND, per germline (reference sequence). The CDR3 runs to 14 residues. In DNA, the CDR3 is TGTGCCAGTAACGCCGGGACTAACACCGGGGAGCTGTTTTTT. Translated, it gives CASNAGTNTGELFF.

DNA of the CDR3: TGTGCCTGGAGCCGACTAGCGGTGAACACAGATACGCAGTATTTT. Its protein product is CAWSRLAVNTDTQYF. The chain has TRBV30 and TRBJ2-3, with 9 bases fitting TRBD2. V lost 3 bases to trimming and J lost 2 bases; unmatched junction nucleotides: 6. The V gene's germline CDR1 is GTSNPN and CDR2 SVGIG (reference sequence). This CDR3 comprises 15 residues.

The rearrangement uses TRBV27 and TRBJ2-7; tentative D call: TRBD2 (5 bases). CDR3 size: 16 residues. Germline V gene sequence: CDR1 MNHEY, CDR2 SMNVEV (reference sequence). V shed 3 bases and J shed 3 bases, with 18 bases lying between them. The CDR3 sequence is CASSFSSKWLGYEQYF. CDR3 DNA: TGTGCCAGCAGTTTCTCTAGCAAGTGGCTAGGCTACGAGCAGTACTTC.

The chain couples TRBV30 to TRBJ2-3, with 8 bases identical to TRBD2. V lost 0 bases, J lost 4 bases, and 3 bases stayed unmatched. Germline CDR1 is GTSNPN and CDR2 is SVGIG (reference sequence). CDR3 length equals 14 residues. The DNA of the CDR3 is TGTGCCTGGAGTGTAGGACTAGCAGCAGATACGCAGTATTTT. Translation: CAWSVGLAADTQYF. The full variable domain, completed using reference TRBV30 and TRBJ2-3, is SQTIHQWPATLVQPVGSPLSLECTVEGTSNPNLYWYRQAAGRGLQLLFYSVGIGQISSEVPQNLSASRPQDRQFILSSKKLLLSDSGFYLCAWSVGLAADTQYFGPGTRLTVL.

CDR3: CASSLLQTGETQYF. The CDR3 bases are TGTGCCAGCAGCCTTTTGCAGACGGGGGAGACCCAGTACTTC. The chain has TRBV7-9 and TRBJ2-5; tentatively, D is TRBD2 (5 bases). The V end was cut by 5 bases, the J end by 5 bases, with 15 bases between. CDR1 and CDR2 (germline): SEHNR, FQNEAQ (reference sequence). CDR3 size: 14 residues.

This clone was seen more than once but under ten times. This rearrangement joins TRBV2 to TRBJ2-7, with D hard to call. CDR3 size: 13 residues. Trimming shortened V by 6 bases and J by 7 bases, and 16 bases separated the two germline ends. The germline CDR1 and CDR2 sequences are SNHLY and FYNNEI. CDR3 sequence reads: CASSKSVQGEQYF. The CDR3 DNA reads TGTGCCAGCAGCAAGTCAGTTCAAGGAGAGCAGTACTTC.

The CDR3 region is CASSSTSGRETQYF. CDR3 nucleotides: TGTGCCAGCAGCTCGACTAGCGGGCGGGAGACCCAGTACTTC. The J gene is TRBJ2-5, the V gene TRBV11-3; 10 bases are a match to TRBD2. This CDR3 contains 14 residues. Per the germline V gene, CDR1 is SGHNT and CDR2 is YENEEA. The trim removed 4 bases at V and 5 bases at J, leaving 4 bases unmatched.

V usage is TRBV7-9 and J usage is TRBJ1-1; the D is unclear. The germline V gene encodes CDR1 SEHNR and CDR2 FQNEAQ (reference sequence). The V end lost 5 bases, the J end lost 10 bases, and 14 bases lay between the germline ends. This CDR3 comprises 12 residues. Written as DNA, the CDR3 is TGTGCCAGCAGCCCCCGGGCAAAAGGAGCTTTCTTT. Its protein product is CASSPRAKGAFF.

The DNA for the CDR3 is TGTGCCAGTAGCCTACTAGCGCAAGGGTACAATGAGCAGTTCTTC. Encoded protein: CASSLLAQGYNEQFF. This rearrangement joins TRBV19 to TRBJ2-1; 7 bases are a match to TRBD2. In germline, CDR1 is LNHDA, CDR2 SQIVND (reference sequence). This CDR3 is built from 15 residues. V trimming: 6 bases; J trimming: 4 bases; junction bases outside the gene matches: 9.

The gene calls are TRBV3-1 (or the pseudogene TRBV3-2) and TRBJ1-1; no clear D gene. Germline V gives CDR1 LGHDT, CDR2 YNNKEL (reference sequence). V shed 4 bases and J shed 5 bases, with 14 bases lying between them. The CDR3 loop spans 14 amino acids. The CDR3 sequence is CASSPRPMGTEAFF. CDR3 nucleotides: TGTGCCAGCAGCCCGCGGCCCATGGGTACTGAAGCTTTCTTT.

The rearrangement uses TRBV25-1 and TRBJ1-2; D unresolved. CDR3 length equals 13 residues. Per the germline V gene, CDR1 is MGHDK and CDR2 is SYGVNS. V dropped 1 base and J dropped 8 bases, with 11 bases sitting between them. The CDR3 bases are TGTGCCAGCAGTGAATTATCTGGCTGGGGCTACACCTTC. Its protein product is CASSELSGWGYTF.

The DNA of the CDR3 is TGTGCCAGCTCATCTCAAAAGGCGGACGGCCACAGGGCCAACGTCCTGACTTTC. Its translation is CASSSQKADGHRANVLTF. The V and J genes are TRBV18 and TRBJ2-6; D is ambiguous. Looked up from germline, CDR1 is KGHSH and CDR2 is LQKENI. The CDR3 runs 18 residues. The V gene lost 5 bases and the J gene lost 5 bases, with 22 bases spanning the gap.

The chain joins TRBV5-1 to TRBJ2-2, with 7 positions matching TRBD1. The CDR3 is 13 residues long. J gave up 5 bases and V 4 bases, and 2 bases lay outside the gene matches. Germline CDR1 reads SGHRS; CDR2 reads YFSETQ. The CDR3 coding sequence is TGCGCCAGCAGCCCGGGACAGACCGGGGAGCTGTTTTTT. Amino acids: CASSPGQTGELFF.

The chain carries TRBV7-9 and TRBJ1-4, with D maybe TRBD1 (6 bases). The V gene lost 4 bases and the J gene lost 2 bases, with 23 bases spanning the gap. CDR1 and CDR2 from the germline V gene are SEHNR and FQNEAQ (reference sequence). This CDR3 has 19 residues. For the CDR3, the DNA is TGTGCCAGCAGCTCCCTGGGGGGGCGCGCGGTTGGGACTAATGAAAAACTGTTTTTT. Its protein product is CASSSLGGRAVGTNEKLFF. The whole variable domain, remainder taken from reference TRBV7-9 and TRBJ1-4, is DTGVSQNPRHKITKRGQNVTFRCDPISEHNRLYWYRQTLGQGPEFLTYFQNEAQLEKSRLLSDRFSAERPKGSFSTLEIQRTEQGDSAMYLCASSSLGGRAVGTNEKLFFGSGTQLSVL.

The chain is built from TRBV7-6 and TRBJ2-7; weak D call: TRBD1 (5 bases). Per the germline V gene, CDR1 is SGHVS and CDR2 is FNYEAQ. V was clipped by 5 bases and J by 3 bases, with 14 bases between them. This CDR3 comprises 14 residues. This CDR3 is CASSPNTGYYEQYF. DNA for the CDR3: TGTGCCAGCAGCCCTAATACAGGTTACTACGAGCAGTACTTC.

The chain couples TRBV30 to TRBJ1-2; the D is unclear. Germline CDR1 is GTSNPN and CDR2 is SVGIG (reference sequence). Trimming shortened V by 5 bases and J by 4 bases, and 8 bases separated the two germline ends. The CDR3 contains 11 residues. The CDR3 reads CAWGRSYGYTF. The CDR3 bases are TGTGCCTGGGGACGGAGCTATGGCTACACCTTC.

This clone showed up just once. The CDR3 DNA follows: TGTGCCAGCAGCGCCCCAAGGGCGGGAAACACCATATATTTT. Its translation is CASSAPRAGNTIYF. The V gene is TRBV9, the J gene TRBJ1-3; D ambiguous. The V gene's germline CDR1 is SGDLS and CDR2 YYNGEE. The germline V and J ends were trimmed by 3 bases and 4 bases, with 11 bases remaining between them. The CDR3 contains 14 residues.

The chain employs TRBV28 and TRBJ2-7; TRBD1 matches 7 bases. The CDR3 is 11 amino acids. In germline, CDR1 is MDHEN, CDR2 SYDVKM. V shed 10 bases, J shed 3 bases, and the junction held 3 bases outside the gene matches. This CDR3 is CATGGYYEQYF. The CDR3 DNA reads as TGTGCCACAGGGGGTTACTACGAGCAGTACTTC.

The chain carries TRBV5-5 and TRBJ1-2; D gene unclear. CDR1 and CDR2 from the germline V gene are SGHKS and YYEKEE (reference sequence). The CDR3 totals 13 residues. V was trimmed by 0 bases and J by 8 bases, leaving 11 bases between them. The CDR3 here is CASSLVAGYGYTF. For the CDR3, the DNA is TGTGCCAGCAGCTTGGTAGCGGGGTACGGCTACACCTTC.

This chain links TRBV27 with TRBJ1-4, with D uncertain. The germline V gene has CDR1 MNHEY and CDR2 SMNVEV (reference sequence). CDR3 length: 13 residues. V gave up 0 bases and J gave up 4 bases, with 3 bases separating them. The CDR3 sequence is CASSLSVNEKLFF. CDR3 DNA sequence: TGTGCCAGCAGTTTATCTGTTAATGAAAAACTGTTTTTT.

CDR3 protein: CASSITGLTEAFF. The CDR3 DNA is TGTGCCAGTAGTATCACAGGGTTAACTGAAGCTTTCTTT. The J gene is TRBJ1-1, the V gene TRBV19; the D gene is possibly TRBD1 (6 bases). The germline V gene encodes CDR1 LNHDA and CDR2 SQIVND (reference sequence). V was cut by 3 bases and J by 5 bases, with 10 bases left in between. This CDR3 region has 13 residues. Full variable domain (outside the CDR3, taken from reference TRBV19 and TRBJ1-1): DGGITQSPKYLFRKEGQNVTLSCEQNLNHDAMYWYRQDPGQGLRLIYYSQIVNDFQKGDIAEGYSVSREKKESFPLTVTSAQKNPTAFYLCASSITGLTEAFFGQGTRLTVV.

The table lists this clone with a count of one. The CDR3 DNA reads as TGTGCCACGAGGACTAATGAAAAACTGTTTTTT. Translation: CATRTNEKLFF. The chain has TRBV6-6 and TRBJ1-4; D gene uncertain. Germline V CDR1 and CDR2: MNHNY, SVGAGI (reference sequence). The CDR3 contains 11 residues. V was trimmed by 10 bases and J by 2 bases, leaving 5 bases between them.